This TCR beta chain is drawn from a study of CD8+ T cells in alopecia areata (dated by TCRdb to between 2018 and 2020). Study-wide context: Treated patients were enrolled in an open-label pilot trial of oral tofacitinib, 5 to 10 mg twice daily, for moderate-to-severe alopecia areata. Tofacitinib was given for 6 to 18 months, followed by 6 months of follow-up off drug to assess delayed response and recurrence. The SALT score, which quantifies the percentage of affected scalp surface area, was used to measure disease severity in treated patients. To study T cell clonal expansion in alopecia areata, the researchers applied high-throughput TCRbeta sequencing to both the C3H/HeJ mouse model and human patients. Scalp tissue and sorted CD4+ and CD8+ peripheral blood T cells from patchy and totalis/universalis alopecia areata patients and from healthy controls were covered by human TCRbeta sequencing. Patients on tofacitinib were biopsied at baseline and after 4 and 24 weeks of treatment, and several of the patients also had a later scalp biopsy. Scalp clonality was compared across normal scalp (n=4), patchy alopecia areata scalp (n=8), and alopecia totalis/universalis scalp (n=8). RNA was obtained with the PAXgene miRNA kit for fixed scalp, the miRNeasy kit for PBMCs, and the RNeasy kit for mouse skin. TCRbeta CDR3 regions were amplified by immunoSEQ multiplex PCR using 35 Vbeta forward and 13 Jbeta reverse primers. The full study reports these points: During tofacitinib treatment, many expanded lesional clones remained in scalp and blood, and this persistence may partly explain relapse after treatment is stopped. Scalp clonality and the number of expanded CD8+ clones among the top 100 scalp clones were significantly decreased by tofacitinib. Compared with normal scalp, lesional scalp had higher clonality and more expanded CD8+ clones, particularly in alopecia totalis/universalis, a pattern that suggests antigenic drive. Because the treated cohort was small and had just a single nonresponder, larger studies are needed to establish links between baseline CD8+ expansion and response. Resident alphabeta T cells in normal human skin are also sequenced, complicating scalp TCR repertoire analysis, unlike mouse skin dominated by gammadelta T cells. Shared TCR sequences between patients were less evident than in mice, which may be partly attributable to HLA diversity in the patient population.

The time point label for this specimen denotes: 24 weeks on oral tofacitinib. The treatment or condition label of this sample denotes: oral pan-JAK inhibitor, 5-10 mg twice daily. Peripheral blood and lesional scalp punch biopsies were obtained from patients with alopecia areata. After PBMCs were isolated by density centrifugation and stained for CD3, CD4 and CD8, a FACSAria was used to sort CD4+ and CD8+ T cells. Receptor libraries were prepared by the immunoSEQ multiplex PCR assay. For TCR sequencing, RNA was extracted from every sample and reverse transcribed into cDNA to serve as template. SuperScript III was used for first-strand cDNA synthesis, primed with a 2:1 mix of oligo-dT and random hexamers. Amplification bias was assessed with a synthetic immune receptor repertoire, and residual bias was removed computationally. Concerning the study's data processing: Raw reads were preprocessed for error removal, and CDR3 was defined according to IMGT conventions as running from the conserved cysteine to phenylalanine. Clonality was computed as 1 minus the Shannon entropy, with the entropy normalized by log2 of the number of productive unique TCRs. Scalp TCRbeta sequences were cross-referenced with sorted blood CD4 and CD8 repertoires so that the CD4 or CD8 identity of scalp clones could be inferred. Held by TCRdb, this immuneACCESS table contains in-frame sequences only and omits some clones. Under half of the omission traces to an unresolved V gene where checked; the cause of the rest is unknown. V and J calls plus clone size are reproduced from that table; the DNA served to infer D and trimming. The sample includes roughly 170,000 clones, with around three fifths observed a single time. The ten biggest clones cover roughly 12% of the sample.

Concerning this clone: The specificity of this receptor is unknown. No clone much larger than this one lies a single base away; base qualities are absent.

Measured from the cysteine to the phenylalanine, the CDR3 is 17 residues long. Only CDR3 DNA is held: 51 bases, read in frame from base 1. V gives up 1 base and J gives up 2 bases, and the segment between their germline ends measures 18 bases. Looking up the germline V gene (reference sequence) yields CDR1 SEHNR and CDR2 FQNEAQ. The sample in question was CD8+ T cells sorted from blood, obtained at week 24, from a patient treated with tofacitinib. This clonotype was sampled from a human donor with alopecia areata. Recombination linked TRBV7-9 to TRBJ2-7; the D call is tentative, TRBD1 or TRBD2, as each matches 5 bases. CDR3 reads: CASSLGLRDGWPYEQYF. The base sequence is TGTGCCAGCAGCTTAGGTCTTCGGGACGGCTGGCCCTACGAGCAGTACTTC.